The rows below give T cell receptor beta chains drawn from one sample of a study of blood T cell repertoires in COVID-19. Sequencing used immunoSEQ multiplex PCR; TCRdb keeps in-frame clones, though not all of them. This sample has 75,000 to 95,000 clones; approximately 79% occur once, and the top ten carry less than 6%. The sample consisted of peripheral blood. These receptors were taken from a woman at least 80 years old with active or convalescent COVID-19. The CDR3 runs from the conserved cysteine through the conserved F or W. D genes are given only for firm matches. The size of a clone is reported for some rows only, either as once, few or many, or as a class for expanded clones.

D gene	J gene	clone size	V gene	CDR3 DNA	CDR3 protein
-	TRBJ2-2	-	TRBV7-2	TGTGCCAGCAGCCCGGGGTTCAACACCGGGGAGCTGTTTTTT	CASSPGFNTGELFF
-	TRBJ1-6	few	TRBV6-5	TGTGCCAGCAGTTACCTGGGAGTTAATTCACCCCTCCACTTT	CASSYLGVNSPLHF
-	TRBJ2-5	-	TRBV5-4	TGTGCCAGCAGCTTGGGACAGCAAGAGACCCAGTACTTC	CASSLGQQETQYF
-	TRBJ1-1	-	TRBV4-2	TGTGCCAGCAGCCAAGATGTGGCATTATGGACTGAAGCTTTCTTT	CASSQDVALWTEAFF
TRBD2	TRBJ2-7	-	TRBV5-1	TGCGCCAGCAGCTTGCTTGGGGGGGAGGGCCTCGGCAACGAGCAGTACTTC	CASSLLGGEGLGNEQYF
TRBD1	TRBJ1-6	-	TRBV6-5	TGTGCCAGCAGCAACAGGGGCGGGGTTAGTTCACCCCTCCACTTT	CASSNRGGVSSPLHF
TRBD1	TRBJ1-2	-	TRBV5-5	TGTGCCAGCAGCTCGGGGACAGGGATCTATGGCTACACCTTC	CASSSGTGIYGYTF
-	TRBJ2-2	-	TRBV15	TGTGCCACCAGCAGCGTCCCCTTGGCCCTGAACACCGGGGAGCTGTTTTTT	CATSSVPLALNTGELFF
-	TRBJ2-3	-	TRBV5-1	TGCGCCAGCAGCTTGTTGAGGGGGGGCCGGGAAACAGATACGCAGTATTTT	CASSLLRGGRETDTQYF
TRBD1	TRBJ1-2	-	TRBV5-5	TGTGCCAGCACCTTGCGGGACAGGGCTTTCATGGGCTACACCTTC	CASTLRDRAFMGYTF
TRBD1	TRBJ1-4	-	TRBV7-9	TGTGCCAGCAGCTGGGACAGGTCGCTAAATGAAAAACTGTTTTTT	CASSWDRSLNEKLFF
TRBD1	TRBJ1-1	-	TRBV6-5	TGTGCCAGCAGGACGGACAGGGGGGTGAACACTGAAGCTTTCTTT	CASRTDRGVNTEAFF
-	TRBJ1-3	-	TRBV11-2	TGTGCCAGCAGCTATCAGACTAGCTCTGGAAACACCATATATTTT	CASSYQTSSGNTIYF
-	TRBJ1-3	once	TRBV21-1	TGTGCCAGCAGCAATTACAGTTCCTCTGGAAACACCATATATTTT	CASSNYSSSGNTIYF
-	TRBJ1-2	once	TRBV3-1/TRBV3-2	TGTGCCAGCAGCCAAGATCAGCCCCGAGGAGGCTACACCTTC	CASSQDQPRGGYTF
-	TRBJ2-3	once	TRBV5-6	TGTGCCAGCAGCTTGACGGGGTTTTCAGATACGCAGTATTTT	CASSLTGFSDTQYF
-	TRBJ1-2	few	TRBV19	TGTGCCAGTAGTATCGCTCAGGGTAACTATGGCTACACCTTC	CASSIAQGNYGYTF
-	TRBJ2-7	-	TRBV27	TGTGCCAGCACCCAAAGGGGGGGCCGTCTCCCCTACGAGCAGTACTTC	CASTQRGGRLPYEQYF
-	TRBJ2-5	-	TRBV12-3/TRBV12-4	TGTGCCAGCAGTCCGCCGGGTACGGAGACCCAGTACTTC	CASSPPGTETQYF
TRBD2	TRBJ2-1	-	TRBV5-1	TGCGCCAGCAGCTTGCTTAGCGGGAGCTTGAATGAGCAGTTCTTC	CASSLLSGSLNEQFF
-	TRBJ1-1	-	TRBV3-1/TRBV3-2	TGTGCCAGCAGCCAAGGACAGATGAACACTGAAGCTTTCTTT	CASSQGQMNTEAFF
TRBD1	TRBJ2-7	few	TRBV27	TGTGCCAGCAGTTTATCGACAGGGCCCTACGAGCAGTACTTC	CASSLSTGPYEQYF
TRBD2	TRBJ2-2	-	TRBV19	TGTGCCAGTAGTACTACTAGCGGGAGCACCGGGGAGCTGTTTTTT	CASSTTSGSTGELFF
TRBD2	TRBJ2-1	few	TRBV19	TGTGCCAGTAGTCCCCTTAGCGGGAGGGATTTTAGAGACAATGAGCAGTTCTTC	CASSPLSGRDFRDNEQFF
-	TRBJ2-5	-	TRBV21-1	TGTGCCAGCAGCAAAGGAGGGGGGGACCTCGTCCAAGAGACCCAGTACTTC	CASSKGGGDLVQETQYF
TRBD1	TRBJ1-2	-	TRBV6-6	TGTGCCAGCAGGACGCAGACAGGGGGCCACTATGGCTACACCTTC	CASRTQTGGHYGYTF
TRBD1	TRBJ1-6	-	TRBV30	TGTGCCTGGAGTCCGTCAGGGGGTTCACCCCTCCACTTT	CAWSPSGGSPLHF
TRBD2	TRBJ2-7	-	TRBV12-5	TGTGCCGGGGGGGCAGGTCCGTTCCTAGGGCAGTACTTC	CAGGAGPFLGQYF
-	TRBJ2-1	few	TRBV10-3	TGTGCCATCAGCCCGGGGAATGAGCAGTTCTTC	CAISPGNEQFF
TRBD1	TRBJ2-2	-	TRBV7-2	TGTGCCAGCAGCTCGACAGGGGGGCTGAGCGCGAACACCGGGGAGCTGTTTTTT	CASSSTGGLSANTGELFF
-	TRBJ1-1	-	TRBV4-1	TGCGCCAGCAGCCAAGGCCGAGGGGGGAACACTGAAGCTTTCTTT	CASSQGRGGNTEAFF
-	TRBJ1-1	-	TRBV24-1	TGTGCCACCAGTGAGACAGCTCAAGCTTTCTTT	CATSETAQAFF
TRBD2	TRBJ2-1	-	TRBV18	TGTGCCAGCTCATCGAAGACTAGCGGGGCCTACAATGAGCAGTTCTTC	CASSSKTSGAYNEQFF
-	TRBJ2-7	-	TRBV24-1	TGTGCCACCAGTGGTTCAGGGGCAGACGAGCAGTACTTC	CATSGSGADEQYF
-	TRBJ2-1	-	TRBV4-3	TGCGCCAGCAGCCAAGATGGGCAGGGCCTGGTTGAGCAGTTCTTC	CASSQDGQGLVEQFF
-	TRBJ2-1	-	TRBV7-2	TGTGCCAGCAGCCACAAATCCGGTGGGAGTGGTCGTGAGCAGTTCTTC	CASSHKSGGSGREQFF
-	TRBJ1-2	-	TRBV18	TGTGCCAGCTCACCACCGGGGGCAGGGGGCTACACCTTC	CASSPPGAGGYTF
TRBD2	TRBJ2-5	-	TRBV6-5	TGTGCCAGCACCTGGACTAGCGGGAGTAGAGAGACCCAGTACTTC	CASTWTSGSRETQYF
-	TRBJ2-1	-	TRBV7-2	TGTGCCAGCAGCTCAACAACCTACAATGAGCAGTTCTTC	CASSSTTYNEQFF
TRBD1	TRBJ2-7	few	TRBV27	TGTGCCAGCAGTTTATATGAGGGGGCGCCACCCGAGCAGTACTTC	CASSLYEGAPPEQYF
TRBD1	TRBJ2-7	once	TRBV3-1/TRBV3-2	TGTGCCAGCAGCCACGGACAGGGTTTTTACGAGCAGTACTTC	CASSHGQGFYEQYF
-	TRBJ1-5	-	TRBV12-3/TRBV12-4	TGTGCCAGCAGTTTAGGGCTCAATCAGCCCCAGCATTTT	CASSLGLNQPQHF
-	TRBJ1-5	-	TRBV5-6	TGTGCCAGCAGCTCCTACCTCCGGGGAGGCAGCAATCAGCCCCAGCATTTT	CASSSYLRGGSNQPQHF
-	TRBJ2-5	few	TRBV7-9	TGTGCCAGCAGCCTGGACAGTTGGTACCAAGAGACCCAGTACTTC	CASSLDSWYQETQYF
-	TRBJ2-2	-	TRBV2	TGTGCCAGCAGTGAAGCAATATTGGACCCCTGGGAGTGGGCGAACACCGGGGAGCTGTTTTTT	CASSEAILDPWEWANTGELFF
TRBD1	TRBJ2-7	few	TRBV9	TGTGCCAGCAGCGTAACCGGGACAGGGAACTACGAGCAGTACTTC	CASSVTGTGNYEQYF
-	TRBJ2-7	-	TRBV18	TGTGCCAGCTCACCACCAGGGGGCTACGAGCAGTACTTC	CASSPPGGYEQYF
TRBD1	TRBJ2-1	once	TRBV10-2	TGCGCCAGCAGGGGACAGGGTGACTACAATGAGCAGTTCTTC	CASRGQGDYNEQFF
-	TRBJ1-2	once	TRBV4-3	TGCGCCAGCAGCCCGATGAGGGGGACATTATTCCCTGATGGCTACACCTTC	CASSPMRGTLFPDGYTF
TRBD1	TRBJ1-6	-	TRBV6-2/TRBV6-3	TGTGCCAGCAGTTACCTCCGAGACAGGGGTTCCTGGGGATCACCCCTCCACTTT	CASSYLRDRGSWGSPLHF
TRBD1	TRBJ1-4	-	TRBV18	TGTGCCAGCTCACCACTTTCCCAGGGGGCTAGGACTAATGAAAAACTGTTTTTT	CASSPLSQGARTNEKLFF
TRBD2	TRBJ2-7	-	TRBV6-5	TGTGCCAGCAGTTTTTATAGCGGGGGGATGACCTACGAGCAGTACTTC	CASSFYSGGMTYEQYF
TRBD2	TRBJ2-5	once	TRBV7-2	TGTGCCAGCAGCTTACAGAGACGGGGGGCCCAGTACTTC	CASSLQRRGAQYF
-	TRBJ1-6	once	TRBV27	TGTGCCAGCAGTCCCCAGGGGCTTGTTTGGAATTCACCCCTCCACTTT	CASSPQGLVWNSPLHF